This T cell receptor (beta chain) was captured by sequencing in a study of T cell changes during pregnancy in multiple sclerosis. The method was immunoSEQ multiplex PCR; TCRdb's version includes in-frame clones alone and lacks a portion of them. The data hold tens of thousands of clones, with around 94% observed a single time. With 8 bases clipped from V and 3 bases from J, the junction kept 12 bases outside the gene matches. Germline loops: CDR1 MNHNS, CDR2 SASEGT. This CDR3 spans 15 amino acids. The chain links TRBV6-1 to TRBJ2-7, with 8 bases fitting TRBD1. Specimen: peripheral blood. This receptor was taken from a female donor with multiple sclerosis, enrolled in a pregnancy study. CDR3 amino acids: CASLRRGPQIYEQYF. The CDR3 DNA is TGTGCCAGCCTACGCAGGGGGCCCCAAATCTACGAGCAGTACTTC.